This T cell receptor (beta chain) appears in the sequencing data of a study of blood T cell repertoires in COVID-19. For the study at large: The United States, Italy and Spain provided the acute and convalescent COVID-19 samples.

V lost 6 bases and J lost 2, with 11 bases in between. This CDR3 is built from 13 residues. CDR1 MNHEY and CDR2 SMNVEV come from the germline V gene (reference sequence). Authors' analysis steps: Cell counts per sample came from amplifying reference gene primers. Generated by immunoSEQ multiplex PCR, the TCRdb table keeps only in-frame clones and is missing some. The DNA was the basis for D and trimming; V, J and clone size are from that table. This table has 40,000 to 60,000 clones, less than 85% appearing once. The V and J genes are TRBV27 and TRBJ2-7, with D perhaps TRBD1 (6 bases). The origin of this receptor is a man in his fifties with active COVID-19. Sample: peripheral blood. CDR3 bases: TGTGCCAGCAGGACAGGTCTAACCTACGAGCAGTACTTC. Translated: CASRTGLTYEQYF.